Reported below is one TCR beta chain. The sample comes from a study of CD8 T cells in Susac syndrome. CDR3 length: 13 residues. Trimming took off 2 bases at V and 6 bases at J, with 9 bases between the two ends. The germline V gene has CDR1 MNHNS and CDR2 SASEGT. Random hexamers were used to reverse transcribe 0.5 to 1 ug of RNA. The TCR beta CDR3 was amplified by immunoSEQ multiplex PCR across 54 Vbeta, 13 Jbeta. TCRdb reprocessed the immunoSEQ multiplex PCR reads with MiXCR, giving one entry per CDR3 protein. The table records about 190,000 distinct CDR3 sequences, 85% to 95% of them present only once. The authors carried out high-throughput sequencing of TCR beta. They applied it to CD8+ and CD4+ T cells obtained from blood.

This chain uses TRBV6-1 with TRBJ2-3; D remains ambiguous. The clonotype was recovered from a human donor in good health. The source material was CD4+ T cells from PBMCs. The CDR3 region has the DNA TGTGCCAGCAGTGAACCGGGCTCTGATACGCAGTATTTT. This codes for CASSEPGSDTQYF.